This T cell receptor (beta chain) was retrieved from a study of OX40 agonist ivuxolimab in advanced cancers. Study at large: Patients were treated with intravenous ivuxolimab, dosed at 0.01 to 10 mg/kg and infused every 2 weeks.

At baseline, cycle 4 day 1, and cycle 7 day 1, blood was sampled. The ends were cut back, 1 base at V and 2 bases at J, with 7 bases in the middle. Per germline, CDR1 SGHDT and CDR2 YYEEEE. This CDR3 has 14 residues. Only in-frame clones appear in the TCRdb table, and some are missing; sequencing was by immunoSEQ multiplex PCR. This sample has 7,000 to 9,500 clones, with almost 90% found just once. The chain has TRBV5-6 and TRBJ2-1, with TRBD1 as a possible D gene (5 bases). This sequence was found in an adult with an advanced solid tumor such as melanoma, head and neck, liver or kidney cancer. The sample consisted of CD4+ or CD8+ T cells sorted from blood, taken in a trial of the OX40 agonist ivuxolimab. The CDR3 nucleotides are TGTGCCAGCAGCTTGACAGGTGCCTACAATGAGCAGTTCTTC. Protein sequence: CASSLTGAYNEQFF.